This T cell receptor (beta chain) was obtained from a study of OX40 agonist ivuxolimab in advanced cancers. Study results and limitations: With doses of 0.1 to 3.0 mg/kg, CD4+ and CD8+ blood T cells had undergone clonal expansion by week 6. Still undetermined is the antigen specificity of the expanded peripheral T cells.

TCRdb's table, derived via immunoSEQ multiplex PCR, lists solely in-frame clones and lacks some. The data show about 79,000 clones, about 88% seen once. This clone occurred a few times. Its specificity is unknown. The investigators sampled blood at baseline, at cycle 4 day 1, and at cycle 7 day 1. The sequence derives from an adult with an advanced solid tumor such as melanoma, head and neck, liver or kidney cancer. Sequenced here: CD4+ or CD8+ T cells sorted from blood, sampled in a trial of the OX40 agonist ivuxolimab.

The CDR3 sequence is CASRTTSGYSGELFF. CDR3 DNA sequence: TGTGCCAGCAGAACGACTAGCGGGTATTCCGGGGAGCTGTTTTTT. The rearrangement uses TRBV6-1 and TRBJ2-2; TRBD2 matches 10 bases. Unmatched junction bases numbered 7, after V lost 6 bases and J lost 6 bases. The length of the CDR3 is 15 residues. Germline CDR1 and CDR2: MNHNS and SASEGT.